The 4 T cell receptor beta chains below all came from one sample that was sequenced in a study of blood T cells in healthy people across ages. A sample-barcoded 5' primer and a J-beta primer mix were used in a second PCR of roughly 7 to 12 cycles. Each CDR3 protein is one row after TCRdb ran MiXCR on the 5' RACE reads. The sample has some 1.5 million distinct CDR3 sequences; 25% to 30% are singletons. Sequencing input: blood. The origin of the receptors is a woman aged 25 to 39 in good health.

This clonotype was recorded a few times. CDR3 residues: CASSLEVGGGAPYNEQFF. CDR3 in DNA: TGCGCCAGCAGCTTGGAGGTCGGCGGGGGGGCCCCTTACAATGAGCAGTTCTTC. The gene calls are TRBV5-1 and TRBJ2-1; 9 positions match TRBD2. The V gene end was trimmed by 0 bases and the J gene end by 4 bases; junction bases not matched to a gene: 11. Germline-derived CDR1 and CDR2 are SGHRS and YFSETQ. CDR3 length equals 18 residues.

The rearrangement uses TRBV5-1 and TRBJ2-3; 7 nucleotides align to TRBD1. The V gene end was trimmed by 7 bases and the J gene end by 3 bases; junction bases not matched to a gene: 14. The CDR3 has 16 residues. CDR1 is SGHRS, CDR2 YFSETQ, per germline. CDR3 sequence (DNA): TGCGCCAGCGGCCTGGAGACAGGGTGGGCGACAGATACGCAGTATTTT. It specifies CASGLETGWATDTQYF.

V gene TRBV5-1 combines with J gene TRBJ1-5; D gene uncertain. The germline V gene encodes CDR1 SGHRS and CDR2 YFSETQ. V lost 4 bases and J lost 3, with 14 bases in between. The CDR3 is made up of 15 amino acids. CDR3 nucleotide sequence: TGCGCCAGCAGCGAGGGTAATTATCCCAATCAGCCCCAGCATTTT. Protein product: CASSEGNYPNQPQHF. The whole variable domain, remainder taken from reference TRBV5-1 and TRBJ1-5, is KAGVTQTPRYLIKTRGQQVTLSCSPISGHRSVSWYQQTPGQGLQFLFEYFSETQRNKGNFPGRFSGRQFSNSRSEMNVSTLELGDSALYLCASSEGNYPNQPQHFGDGTRLSIL.

This clonotype was counted a few times. The chain is built from TRBV27 and TRBJ1-6; the match to TRBD1 covers 7 bases. Germline loops: CDR1 MNHEY, CDR2 SMNVEV (reference sequence). This CDR3 comprises 14 residues. Trimming took 5 bases from V and 9 from J; bases not matched to a gene: 7. For the CDR3, the DNA is TGTGCCAGCAGTCTCGACAGGGTTACTTCACCCCTCCACTTT. Translated, it gives CASSLDRVTSPLHF.